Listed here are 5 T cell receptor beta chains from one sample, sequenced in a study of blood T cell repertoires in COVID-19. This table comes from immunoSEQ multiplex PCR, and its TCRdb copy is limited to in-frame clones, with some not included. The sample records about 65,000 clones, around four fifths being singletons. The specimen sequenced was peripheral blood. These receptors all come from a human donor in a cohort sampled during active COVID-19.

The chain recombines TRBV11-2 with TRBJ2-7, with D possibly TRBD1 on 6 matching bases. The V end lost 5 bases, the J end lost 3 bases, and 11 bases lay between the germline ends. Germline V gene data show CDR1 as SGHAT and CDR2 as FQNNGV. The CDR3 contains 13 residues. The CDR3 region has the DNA TGTGCCAGCAGCCAAGGACAGCACTACGAGCAGTACTTC. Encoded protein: CASSQGQHYEQYF.

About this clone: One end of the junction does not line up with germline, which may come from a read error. CDR3 amino acids: CASSLSQGALLAF. CDR3 in DNA: TGTGCCAGCAGCTTAAGTCAGGGGGCCCTTCTAGCCTTC. This chain connects TRBV7-3 to TRBJ1-2, with 8 bases fitting TRBD1. Per the germline V gene, CDR1 is SGHTA and CDR2 is FQGTGA. This CDR3 has 13 amino acids.

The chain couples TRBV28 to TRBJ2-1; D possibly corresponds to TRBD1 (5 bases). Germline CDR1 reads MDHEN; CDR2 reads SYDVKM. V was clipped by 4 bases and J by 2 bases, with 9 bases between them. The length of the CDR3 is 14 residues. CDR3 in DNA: TGTGCCAGCAGTTGGCTGGGGCCCTACAATGAGCAGTTCTTC. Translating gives CASSWLGPYNEQFF.

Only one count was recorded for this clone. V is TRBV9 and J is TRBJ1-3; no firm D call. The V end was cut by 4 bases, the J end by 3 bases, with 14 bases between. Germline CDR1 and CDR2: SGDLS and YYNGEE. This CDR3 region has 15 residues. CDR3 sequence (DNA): TGTGCCAGCAGCTCACAGCCCGGGGATGGAAACACCATATATTTT. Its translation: CASSSQPGDGNTIYF. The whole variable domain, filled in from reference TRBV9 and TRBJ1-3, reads DSGVTQTPKHLITATGQRVTLRCSPRSGDLSVYWYQQSLDQGLQFLIQYYNGEERAKGNILERFSAQQFPDLHSELNLSSLELGDSALYFCASSSQPGDGNTIYFGEGSWLTVV.

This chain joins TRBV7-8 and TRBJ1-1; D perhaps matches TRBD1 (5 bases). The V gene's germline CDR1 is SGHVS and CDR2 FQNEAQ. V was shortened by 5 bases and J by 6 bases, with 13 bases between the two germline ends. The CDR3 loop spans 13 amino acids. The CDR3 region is CASSQLGGAEAFF. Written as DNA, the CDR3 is TGTGCCAGCAGCCAGTTGGGGGGGGCTGAAGCTTTCTTT.